A single sample is the source of the 11 T cell receptor beta chains below, sequenced in a study of blood T cell repertoires in COVID-19. The data were produced by immunoSEQ multiplex PCR, yet TCRdb's version contains in-frame clones alone and is incomplete. Here the sample spans over 300,000 clones, 90% being singletons. Sequencing used peripheral blood. These receptor sequences come from a man between 18 and 35 years old with active or convalescent COVID-19.

The V gene is TRBV5-1, the J gene TRBJ2-1; tentatively, D is TRBD2 (5 bases). The CDR3 is made up of 15 amino acids. In germline, CDR1 is SGHRS, CDR2 YFSETQ. Trimming pared 0 bases from V and 2 bases from J, leaving 9 bases between. The CDR3 nucleotides read TGCGCCAGCAGCTTGGCCCGGGGAACCTACAATGAGCAGTTCTTC. Its translation is CASSLARGTYNEQFF.

This sequence joins TRBV5-1 and TRBJ2-1; 7 bases align to TRBD1. Germline values: CDR1 SGHRS, CDR2 YFSETQ. The J segment lost 9 bases and the V segment lost 4 bases, leaving 10 bases of the junction unmatched. This CDR3 has 14 residues. The DNA of the CDR3 is TGCGCCAGCAGCCCTAGACAGGGTTTATCTGAGCAGTTCTTC. This sequence encodes CASSPRQGLSEQFF.

The chain recombines TRBV9 with TRBJ2-2; 10 bases are a match to TRBD1. Germline values: CDR1 SGDLS, CDR2 YYNGEE. The ends lost 3 bases at V and 4 bases at J; junction bases unmatched: 6. The CDR3 is 16 residues long. The CDR3 region is CASSETGQGFTGELFF. In DNA form, the CDR3 reads TGTGCCAGCAGCGAAACGGGACAGGGGTTCACCGGGGAGCTGTTTTTT.

The chain combines TRBV21-1 with TRBJ1-1; the table assigns TRBD1, which was not confirmed against the DNA. TRBV21-1 is classified as a pseudogene. This CDR3 comprises 15 residues. The CDR3 spells CASSKYAGMNTEAFF. For the CDR3, the DNA is TGTGCCAGCAGCAAATACGCAGGGATGAACACTGAAGCTTTCTTT.

The V and J genes are TRBV6-5 and TRBJ2-3, with 9 bases that match TRBD1. V dropped 2 bases and J dropped 4; count of bases not matched to a gene: 4. The germline CDR1 and CDR2 sequences are MNHEY and SVGAGI. The CDR3 is made up of 15 amino acids. The CDR3 sequence: CASSYTGQGADTQYF. CDR3 coding DNA: TGTGCCAGCAGTTACACGGGACAGGGAGCAGATACGCAGTATTTT.

The J gene is TRBJ2-1, the V gene TRBV20-1; 9 bases align to TRBD2. Germline assignment: CDR1 DFQATT and CDR2 SNEGSKA (reference sequence). With V trimmed by 3 bases and J by 10 bases, 1 base remained unmatched. This CDR3 is built from 11 residues. The CDR3 region is CSARTSGEQFF. The CDR3 region has the DNA TGCAGTGCTAGGACTAGCGGCGAGCAGTTCTTC.

The chain carries TRBV24-1 and TRBJ2-2; maybe TRBD2 (6 bases). V was pared by 0 bases and J by 1 base, with 11 bases between. The CDR3 runs 17 residues. Germline-derived CDR1 and CDR2 are KGHDR and SFDVKD. CDR3 nucleotide sequence: TGTGCCACCAGTGATTTGCTCGGGGGAGGGAACACCGGGGAGCTGTTTTTT. Translating gives CATSDLLGGGNTGELFF.

V is TRBV6-5 and J is TRBJ2-3; weak D call: TRBD2 (5 bases). The germline gives CDR1 MNHEY, CDR2 SVGAGI. The length of the CDR3 is 13 residues. V was trimmed by 6 bases and J by 3 bases, leaving 10 bases between them. This CDR3 reads CASRSPGTDTQYF. CDR3 coding DNA: TGTGCCAGCAGATCTCCGGGGACAGATACGCAGTATTTT.

The V and J genes are TRBV28 and TRBJ2-3, with a possible D match to TRBD2 (5 bases). V was cut by 8 bases and J by 0 bases, with 12 bases left in between. Germline values: CDR1 MDHEN, CDR2 SYDVKM. This CDR3 region has 14 residues. Written as DNA, the CDR3 is TGTGCCAGCGGAGCGGAGGCTAGCACAGATACGCAGTATTTT. Protein product: CASGAEASTDTQYF.

J is TRBJ1-4 and V is TRBV7-9; 7 bases align to TRBD1. V lost 0 bases, J lost 8 bases, and 6 bases stayed unmatched. CDR3 length: 15 residues. The germline V gene encodes CDR1 SEHNR and CDR2 FQNEAQ (reference sequence). CDR3 DNA: TGTGCCAGCAGCTTAGCAGGAGGGGGCATCGAAAAACTGTTTTTT. Encoded protein: CASSLAGGGIEKLFF.

V and J are TRBV6-5 and TRBJ1-6; D might be TRBD1 (5 bases). Germline CDR1 MNHEY, CDR2 SVGAGI. Trimming cost V 2 bases and J 7 bases, with 15 bases left between them. This CDR3 is built from 16 residues. CDR3 in amino acids: CASSYRGGGRNSPLHF. The CDR3 coding sequence is TGTGCCAGCAGTTACCGGGGCGGAGGGCGGAATTCACCCCTCCACTTT.